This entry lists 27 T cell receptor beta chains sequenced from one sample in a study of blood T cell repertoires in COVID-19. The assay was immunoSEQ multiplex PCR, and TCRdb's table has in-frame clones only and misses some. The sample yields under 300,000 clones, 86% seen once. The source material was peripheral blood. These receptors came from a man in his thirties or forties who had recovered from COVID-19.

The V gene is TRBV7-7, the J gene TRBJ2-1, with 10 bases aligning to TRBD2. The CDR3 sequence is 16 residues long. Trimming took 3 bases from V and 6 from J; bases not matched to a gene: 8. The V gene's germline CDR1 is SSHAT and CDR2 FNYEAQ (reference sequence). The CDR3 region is CASSFSLAGAGNEQFF. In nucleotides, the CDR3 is TGTGCCAGCAGCTTTTCCCTAGCGGGGGCGGGCAATGAGCAGTTCTTC.

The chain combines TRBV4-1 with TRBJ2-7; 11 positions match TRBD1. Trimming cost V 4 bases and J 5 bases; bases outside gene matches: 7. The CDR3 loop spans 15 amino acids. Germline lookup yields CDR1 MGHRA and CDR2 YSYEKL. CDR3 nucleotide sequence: TGCGCCAGCAGCCCCTTTGGACAGGGGGCGGACGAGCAGTACTTC. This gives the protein CASSPFGQGADEQYF.

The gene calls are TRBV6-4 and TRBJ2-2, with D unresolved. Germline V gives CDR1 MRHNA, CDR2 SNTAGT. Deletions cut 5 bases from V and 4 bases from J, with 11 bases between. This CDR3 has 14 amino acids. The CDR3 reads CASSTLTSTGELFF. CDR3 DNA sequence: TGTGCCAGCAGTACCCTCACTTCCACCGGGGAGCTGTTTTTT.

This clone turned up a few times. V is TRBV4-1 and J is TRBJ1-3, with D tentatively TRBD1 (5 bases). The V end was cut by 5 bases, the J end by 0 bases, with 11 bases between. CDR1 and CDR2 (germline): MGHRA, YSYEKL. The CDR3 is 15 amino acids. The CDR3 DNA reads TGCGCCAGCAGCTTAGACGGGGGCTCTGGAAACACCATATATTTT. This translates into CASSLDGGSGNTIYF.

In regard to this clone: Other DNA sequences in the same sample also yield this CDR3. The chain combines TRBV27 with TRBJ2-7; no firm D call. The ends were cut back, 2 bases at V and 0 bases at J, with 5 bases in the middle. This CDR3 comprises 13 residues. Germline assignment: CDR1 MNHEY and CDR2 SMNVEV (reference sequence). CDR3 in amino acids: CASSLTASYEQYF. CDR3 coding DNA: TGTGCCAGCAGTTTAACAGCCTCCTACGAGCAGTACTTC.

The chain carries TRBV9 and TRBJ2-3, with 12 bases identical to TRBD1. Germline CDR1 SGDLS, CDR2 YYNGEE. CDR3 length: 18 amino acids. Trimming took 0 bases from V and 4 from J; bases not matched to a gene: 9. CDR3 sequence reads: CASSVASGTGGAPDTQYF. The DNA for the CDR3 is TGTGCCAGCAGCGTAGCTTCCGGGACAGGGGGCGCCCCAGATACGCAGTATTTT.

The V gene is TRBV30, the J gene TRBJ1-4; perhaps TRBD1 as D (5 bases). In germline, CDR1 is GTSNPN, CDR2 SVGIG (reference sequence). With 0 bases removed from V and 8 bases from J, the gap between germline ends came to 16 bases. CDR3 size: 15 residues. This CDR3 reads CAWSVLYRLWEKLFF. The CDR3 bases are TGTGCCTGGAGTGTACTTTACAGGTTGTGGGAAAAACTGTTTTTT.

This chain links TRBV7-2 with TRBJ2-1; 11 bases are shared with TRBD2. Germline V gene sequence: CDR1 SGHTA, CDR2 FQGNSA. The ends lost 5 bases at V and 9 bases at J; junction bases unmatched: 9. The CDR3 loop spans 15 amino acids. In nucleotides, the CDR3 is TGTGCCAGCAGCCTAGGTTTAGCGGGGGGGCGTGAGCAGTTCTTC. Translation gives CASSLGLAGGREQFF.

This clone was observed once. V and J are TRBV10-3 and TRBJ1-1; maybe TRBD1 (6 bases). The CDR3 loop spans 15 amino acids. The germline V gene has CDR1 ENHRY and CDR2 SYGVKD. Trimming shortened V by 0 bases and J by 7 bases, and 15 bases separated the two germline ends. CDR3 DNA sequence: TGTGCCATCAGTGAGTCGTTGGGTAGGGGGGGTGAAGCTTTCTTT. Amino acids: CAISESLGRGGEAFF.

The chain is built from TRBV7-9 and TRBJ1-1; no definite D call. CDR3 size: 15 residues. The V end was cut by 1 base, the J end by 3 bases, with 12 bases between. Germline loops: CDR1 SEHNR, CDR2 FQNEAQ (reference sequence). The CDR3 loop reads CASSLGSRGYTEAFF. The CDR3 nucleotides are TGTGCCAGCAGCTTAGGAAGCAGAGGTTACACTGAAGCTTTCTTT.

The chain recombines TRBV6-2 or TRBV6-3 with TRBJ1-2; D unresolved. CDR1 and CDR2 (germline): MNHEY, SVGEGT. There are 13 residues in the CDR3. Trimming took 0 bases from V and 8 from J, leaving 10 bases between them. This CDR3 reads CASSYSSGRGYTF. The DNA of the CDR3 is TGTGCCAGCAGTTACTCGTCGGGGAGGGGCTACACCTTC.

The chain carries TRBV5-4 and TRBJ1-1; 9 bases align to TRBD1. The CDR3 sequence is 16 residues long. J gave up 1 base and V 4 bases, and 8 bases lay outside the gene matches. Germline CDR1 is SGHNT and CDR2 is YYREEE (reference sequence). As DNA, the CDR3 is TGTGCCAGCAGCCGAAGCCAGGACAGGGGGAACACTGAAGCTTTCTTT. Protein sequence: CASSRSQDRGNTEAFF.

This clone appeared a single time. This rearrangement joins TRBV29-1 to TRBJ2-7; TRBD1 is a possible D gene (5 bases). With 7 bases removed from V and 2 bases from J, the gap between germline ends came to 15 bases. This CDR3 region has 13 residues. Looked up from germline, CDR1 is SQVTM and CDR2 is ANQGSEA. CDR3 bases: TGCAGCGGCGGACAAGGACGAACCTACGAGCAGTACTTC. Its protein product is CSGGQGRTYEQYF.

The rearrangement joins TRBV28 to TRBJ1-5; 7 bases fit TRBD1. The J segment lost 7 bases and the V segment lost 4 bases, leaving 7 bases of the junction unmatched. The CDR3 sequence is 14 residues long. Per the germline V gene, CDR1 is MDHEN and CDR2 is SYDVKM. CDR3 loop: CASSSDRRDQPQHF. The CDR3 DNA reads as TGTGCCAGCAGTTCGGACAGGCGGGACCAGCCCCAGCATTTT.

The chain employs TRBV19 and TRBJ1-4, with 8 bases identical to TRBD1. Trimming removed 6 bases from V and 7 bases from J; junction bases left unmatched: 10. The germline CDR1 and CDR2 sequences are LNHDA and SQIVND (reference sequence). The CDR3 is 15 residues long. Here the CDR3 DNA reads TGTGCCAGTAGCCCAGGGGGACAGGTGGTTGAAAAACTGTTTTTT. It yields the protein CASSPGGQVVEKLFF.

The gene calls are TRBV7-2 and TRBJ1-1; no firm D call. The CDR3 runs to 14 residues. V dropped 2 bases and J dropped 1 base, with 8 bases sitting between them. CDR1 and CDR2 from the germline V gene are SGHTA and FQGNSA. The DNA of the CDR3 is TGTGCCAGCAGCTTAATAGAAAGGAACACTGAAGCTTTCTTT. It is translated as CASSLIERNTEAFF.

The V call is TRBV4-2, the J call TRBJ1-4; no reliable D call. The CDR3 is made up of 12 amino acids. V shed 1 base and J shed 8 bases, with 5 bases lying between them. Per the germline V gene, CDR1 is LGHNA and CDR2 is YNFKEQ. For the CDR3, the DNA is TGTGCCAGCAGCCAAGGTCGGGAAAAACTGTTTTTT. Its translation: CASSQGREKLFF.

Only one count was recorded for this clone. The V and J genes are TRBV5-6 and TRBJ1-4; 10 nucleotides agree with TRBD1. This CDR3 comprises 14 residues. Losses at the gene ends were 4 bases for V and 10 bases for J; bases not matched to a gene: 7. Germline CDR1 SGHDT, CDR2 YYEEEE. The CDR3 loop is CASSLGQGKAKLFF. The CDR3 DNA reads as TGTGCCAGCAGCCTGGGACAGGGGAAGGCAAAACTGTTTTTT.

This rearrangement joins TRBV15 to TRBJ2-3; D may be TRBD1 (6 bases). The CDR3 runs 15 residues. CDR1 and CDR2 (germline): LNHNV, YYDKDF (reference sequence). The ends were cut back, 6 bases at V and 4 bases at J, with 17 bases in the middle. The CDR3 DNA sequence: TGTGCCACCAGGCCAAGGGGGTGGGGACCAGATACGCAGTATTTT. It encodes CATRPRGWGPDTQYF.

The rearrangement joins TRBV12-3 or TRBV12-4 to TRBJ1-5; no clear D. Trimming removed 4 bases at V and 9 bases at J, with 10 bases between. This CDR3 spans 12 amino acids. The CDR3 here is CASSSQIRPQHF. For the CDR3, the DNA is TGTGCCAGCAGTTCCCAGATTCGGCCCCAGCATTTT.

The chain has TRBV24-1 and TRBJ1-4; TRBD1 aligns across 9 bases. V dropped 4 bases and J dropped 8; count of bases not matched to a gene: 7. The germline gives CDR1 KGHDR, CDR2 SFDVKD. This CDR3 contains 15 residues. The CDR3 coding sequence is TGTGCCACCAGTGACACCGGGACAGGGTTCGAAAAACTGTTTTTT. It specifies CATSDTGTGFEKLFF.

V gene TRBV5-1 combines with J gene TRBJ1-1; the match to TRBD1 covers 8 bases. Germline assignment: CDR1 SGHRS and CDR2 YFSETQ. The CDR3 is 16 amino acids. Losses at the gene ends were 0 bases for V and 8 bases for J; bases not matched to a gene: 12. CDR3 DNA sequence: TGCGCCAGCAGCTTGGGCTCAACAGGACAGGGTAAAGAAGCTTTCTTT. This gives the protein CASSLGSTGQGKEAFF. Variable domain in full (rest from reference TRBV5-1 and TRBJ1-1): KAGVTQTPRYLIKTRGQQVTLSCSPISGHRSVSWYQQTPGQGLQFLFEYFSETQRNKGNFPGRFSGRQFSNSRSEMNVSTLELGDSALYLCASSLGSTGQGKEAFFGQGTRLTVV.

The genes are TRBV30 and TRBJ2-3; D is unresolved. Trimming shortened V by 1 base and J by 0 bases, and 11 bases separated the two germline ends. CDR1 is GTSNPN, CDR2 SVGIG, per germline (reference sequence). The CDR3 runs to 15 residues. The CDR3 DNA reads TGTGCCTGGAGTGATGGCGGCATAAGCACAGATACGCAGTATTTT. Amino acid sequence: CAWSDGGISTDTQYF.

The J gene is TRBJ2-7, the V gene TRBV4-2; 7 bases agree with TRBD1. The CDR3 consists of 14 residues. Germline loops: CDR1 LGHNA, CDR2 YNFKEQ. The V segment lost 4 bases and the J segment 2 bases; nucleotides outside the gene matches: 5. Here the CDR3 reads CASSPLGTAYEQYF. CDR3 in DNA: TGTGCCAGCAGCCCACTCGGGACAGCCTACGAGCAGTACTTC.

The CDR3 coding sequence is TGTGCCAGCAGTGAACAAGCGGGTCCCCCTGAGACCCAGTACTTC. Its protein product is CASSEQAGPPETQYF. V and J are TRBV2 and TRBJ2-5; a weak D match, TRBD2 (6 bases). The CDR3 extends over 15 amino acids. V dropped 2 bases and J dropped 5 bases, with 15 bases sitting between them. Germline V gene lookup returns CDR1 SNHLY and CDR2 FYNNEI.

The CDR3 nucleotides read TGTGCCAGCAGCGTAGGGGACAGGGACCCCTACGAGCAGTACTTC. It translates to CASSVGDRDPYEQYF. The chain joins TRBV9 to TRBJ2-7, with 9 nucleotides matching TRBD1. Germline trimming cut 0 bases from V and 2 bases from J; bases unmatched to any gene: 3. Germline V CDR1 and CDR2: SGDLS, YYNGEE. The CDR3 contains 15 residues. Full variable domain (outside the CDR3, taken from reference TRBV9 and TRBJ2-7): DSGVTQTPKHLITATGQRVTLRCSPRSGDLSVYWYQQSLDQGLQFLIQYYNGEERAKGNILERFSAQQFPDLHSELNLSSLELGDSALYFCASSVGDRDPYEQYFGPGTRLTVT.

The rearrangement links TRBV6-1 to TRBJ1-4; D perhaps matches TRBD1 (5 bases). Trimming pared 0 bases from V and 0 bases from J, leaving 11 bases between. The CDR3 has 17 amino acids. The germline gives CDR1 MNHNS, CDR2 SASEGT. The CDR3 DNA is TGTGCCAGCAGTGAAGCGCGCGGACAAGCAACTAATGAAAAACTGTTTTTT. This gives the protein CASSEARGQATNEKLFF.